This TCR beta chain was observed in a study of beta chain features in type 1 diabetes. Overall study: Examined across all samples were approximately 99 million sorted cells. Study-level results: VDJ junctions from patients with type 1 diabetes contained fewer insertions and more deletions.

The germline gives CDR1 MDHEN, CDR2 SYDVKM. The CDR3 runs 15 residues. V lost 5 bases and J 4 bases, leaving 17 bases between the germline ends. The study reverse transcribed the entire isolated RNA, so it sequenced expressed TCRB transcripts. Some clones are missing from TCRdb's copy, which holds only in-frame ones; the method was immunoSEQ multiplex PCR. The sample includes 860,000 or so clones, roughly 17% of them seen just once. About this clone itself: Its antigen remains unknown.

Stem cell-like memory, regulatory, central memory and naive CD4+ cells were sorted via CD45RO/CCR7/CD25/CD127/CD95/CD27. This clonotype was sampled from a woman aged 18 to 35 in good health. J is TRBJ1-2 and V is TRBV28; D not certain. Sample: naive CD4+ T cells from blood. In DNA form, the CDR3 reads TGTGCCAGCAGTCCCTCAGGCAGGTACGGCTATGGCTACACCTTC. Translating gives CASSPSGRYGYGYTF.